These 31 T cell receptor beta chains share one sample of origin, sequenced in a study of preoperative IRX-2 immunotherapy in early breast cancer. Treatment defined: preoperative locoregional IRX-2 cytokine immunotherapy. The method was immunoSEQ multiplex PCR; TCRdb's version includes in-frame clones alone and lacks a portion of them. The sample consists of about 23,000 clones, around 89% of them appearing once. The specimen comprised tumor tissue, sampled after IRX-2 immunotherapy. All receptors come from a human donor with breast cancer.

V is TRBV19 and J is TRBJ2-2; either TRBD1 or TRBD2 may supply D (5 bases each). The CDR3 sequence is 16 residues long. CDR1 is LNHDA, CDR2 SQIVND, per germline (reference sequence). Trimming pared 6 bases from V and 2 bases from J, leaving 16 bases between. The CDR3 region is CASRETGTRNTGELFF. CDR3 nucleotides: TGTGCCAGTAGAGAAACCGGGACGAGAAACACCGGGGAGCTGTTTTTT. The complete variable domain, with remaining parts taken from reference TRBV19 and TRBJ2-2, reads DGGITQSPKYLFRKEGQNVTLSCEQNLNHDAMYWYRQDPGQGLRLIYYSQIVNDFQKGDIAEGYSVSREKKESFPLTVTSAQKNPTAFYLCASRETGTRNTGELFFGEGSRLTVL.

The V and J genes are TRBV5-1 and TRBJ2-5, with 10 nucleotides matching TRBD1. Germline V gene data show CDR1 as SGHRS and CDR2 as YFSETQ. CDR3 size: 15 residues. V lost 0 bases, J lost 5 bases, and 4 bases stayed unmatched. CDR3 in DNA: TGCGCCAGCAGCTTGGCTACGGACAGGGGGGAGACCCAGTACTTC. This gives the protein CASSLATDRGETQYF.

V usage is TRBV9 and J usage is TRBJ1-6; D is possibly TRBD1 (5 bases). There are 13 residues in the CDR3. Trimming took off 4 bases at V and 7 bases at J, with 9 bases between the two ends. CDR1 and CDR2 from the germline V gene are SGDLS and YYNGEE. The CDR3 reads CASSLTGNSPLHF. As DNA, the CDR3 is TGTGCCAGCAGCCTCACAGGAAATTCACCCCTCCACTTT.

Written as DNA, the CDR3 is TGTGCCAGCAGCCACCGGACAGATAACGATAATTCACCCCTCCACTTT. Its protein is CASSHRTDNDNSPLHF. This chain links TRBV9 with TRBJ1-6; the D gene is possibly TRBD1 (6 bases). The V end was cut by 4 bases, the J end by 5 bases, with 16 bases between. The CDR3 is 16 amino acids. Germline V lookup: CDR1 SGDLS, CDR2 YYNGEE.

The chain combines TRBV19 with TRBJ2-2; 7 positions match TRBD1. The germline V gene encodes CDR1 LNHDA and CDR2 SQIVND (reference sequence). With V trimmed by 9 bases and J by 1 base, 8 bases remained unmatched. The CDR3 is 15 amino acids. In DNA, the CDR3 is TGTGCCAGCAAATACAGGGGAGAGAACACCGGGGAGCTGTTTTTT. It encodes CASKYRGENTGELFF.

The chain recombines TRBV6-5 with TRBJ2-7; 10 bases match TRBD2. With V trimmed by 6 bases and J by 7 bases, 9 bases remained unmatched. The V gene's germline CDR1 is MNHEY and CDR2 SVGAGI. The CDR3 contains 14 residues. The CDR3, as DNA: TGTGCCAGCAGCCCACTAGCGGGAACGGGGGAGCAGTACTTC. It codes for CASSPLAGTGEQYF.

The chain carries TRBV23-1 and TRBJ1-2, with D hard to call. TRBV23-1 is treated as an ORF (open reading frame) with a function not yet certain. Trimming shortened V by 5 bases and J by 4 bases, and 5 bases separated the two germline ends. This CDR3 has 11 residues. The CDR3 nucleotides are TGCGCCAGCAGTTCCCCCTATGGCTACACCTTC. Protein: CASSSPYGYTF.

The chain uses TRBV28 and TRBJ1-1; D is undetermined. CDR1 and CDR2 (germline): MDHEN, SYDVKM. The CDR3 runs 13 residues. V was cut by 5 bases and J by 0 bases, with 7 bases left in between. The CDR3, as DNA: TGTGCCAGCAGTCAAACCATGAACACTGAAGCTTTCTTT. This gives the protein CASSQTMNTEAFF.

The chain recombines TRBV6-5 with TRBJ1-3, with D maybe TRBD1 (5 bases). The CDR3 length is 15 residues. Trimming shortened V by 0 bases and J by 3 bases, and 9 bases separated the two germline ends. Germline values: CDR1 MNHEY, CDR2 SVGAGI. In DNA, the CDR3 is TGTGCCAGCAGTTACTCAGCAGGGCTTGGAAACACCATATATTTT. Its protein product is CASSYSAGLGNTIYF.

V is TRBV9 and J is TRBJ1-2; no clear D gene. Trimming took off 0 bases at V and 4 bases at J, with 7 bases between the two ends. The V gene's germline CDR1 is SGDLS and CDR2 YYNGEE. This CDR3 spans 13 amino acids. The CDR3 here is CASSVGHPYGYTF. Written as DNA, the CDR3 is TGTGCCAGCAGCGTAGGGCACCCCTATGGCTACACCTTC.

The rearrangement joins TRBV6-6 to TRBJ2-7; 10 nucleotides agree with TRBD1. The germline CDR1 and CDR2 sequences are MNHNY and SVGAGI (reference sequence). The CDR3 extends over 14 amino acids. With V trimmed by 2 bases and J by 11 bases, 9 bases remained unmatched. The CDR3 here is CASSYDRGPSGKYF. The CDR3 DNA follows: TGTGCCAGCAGTTACGACAGGGGGCCGAGCGGGAAGTACTTC.

The rearrangement links TRBV28 to TRBJ2-7, with no clear D. V gave up 3 bases and J gave up 0 bases, with 6 bases separating them. CDR3 length: 13 residues. Per the germline V gene, CDR1 is MDHEN and CDR2 is SYDVKM. Here the CDR3 DNA reads TGTGCCAGCAGTTTGCGGATCTCCTACGAGCAGTACTTC. Translated: CASSLRISYEQYF.

The gene calls are TRBV7-2 and TRBJ2-2; the match to TRBD2 covers 9 bases. V lost 2 bases to trimming and J lost 6 bases; unmatched junction nucleotides: 7. There are 16 residues in the CDR3. Germline values: CDR1 SGHTA, CDR2 FQGNSA. CDR3 sequence: CASSLRSGGRAGELFF. CDR3 DNA sequence: TGTGCCAGCAGCTTAAGGAGCGGGGGGAGGGCCGGGGAGCTGTTTTTT.

This chain joins TRBV28 and TRBJ2-7; no firm D call. The germline V and J ends were trimmed by 2 bases and 0 bases, with 11 bases remaining between them. This CDR3 has 15 residues. Germline V CDR1 and CDR2: MDHEN, SYDVKM. CDR3 loop: CASSLPPVSSYEQYF. The DNA for the CDR3 is TGTGCCAGCAGTTTACCCCCAGTAAGCTCCTACGAGCAGTACTTC.

J is TRBJ2-3 and V is TRBV19; no clear D. This CDR3 spans 13 amino acids. Trimming removed 3 bases from V and 4 bases from J, with 8 bases in between. The germline V gene has CDR1 LNHDA and CDR2 SQIVND (reference sequence). The chain's CDR3 is CASSMVNADTQYF. The CDR3 DNA follows: TGTGCCAGTAGTATGGTAAACGCAGATACGCAGTATTTT.

This sequence joins TRBV5-4 and TRBJ2-7; 9 positions match TRBD1. V gave up 4 bases and J gave up 2 bases; unmatched junction bases: 4. CDR1 is SGHNT and CDR2 is YYREEE in the germline V gene (reference sequence). The CDR3 runs 14 residues. CDR3 region: CASSPGQGPYEQYF. CDR3 nucleotide sequence: TGTGCCAGCAGCCCGGGACAGGGCCCCTACGAGCAGTACTTC.

V is TRBV6-1 and J is TRBJ1-1; TRBD1 agrees at 7 bases. Trimming at V came to 6 bases and at J to 10 bases, leaving 14 bases not matched to a gene. This CDR3 is 14 amino acids long. CDR1 is MNHNS and CDR2 is SASEGT in the germline V gene. The CDR3 region has the DNA TGTGCCAGCAGCAGGACAGGTCGCGAGGGTCGAGCTTTCTTT. Translating it yields CASSRTGREGRAFF.

This rearrangement joins TRBV11-2 to TRBJ2-3, with 8 bases that match TRBD1. In germline, CDR1 is SGHAT, CDR2 FQNNGV. CDR3 length: 15 amino acids. Losses at the gene ends were 4 bases for V and 3 bases for J; bases not matched to a gene: 6. The CDR3 here is CASSSGTGRTDTQYF. In nucleotides, the CDR3 is TGTGCCAGCAGCTCGGGGACAGGTCGAACAGATACGCAGTATTTT.

The rearrangement links TRBV6-1 to TRBJ2-7; TRBD2 agrees at 7 bases. V gave up 2 bases and J gave up 6 bases; unmatched junction bases: 13. The CDR3 contains 16 residues. Per germline, CDR1 MNHNS and CDR2 SASEGT. In nucleotides, the CDR3 is TGTGCCAGCAGTGAATGGTCGGGGAGGGCCGGACGCGAGCAGTACTTC. It codes for CASSEWSGRAGREQYF.

The CDR3 DNA follows: TGTGCCAGCTCACCGGGTGTTTCCTCCTACGAGCAGTACTTC. Translating gives CASSPGVSSYEQYF. V gene TRBV18 combines with J gene TRBJ2-7, with D hard to call. CDR1 and CDR2 from the germline V gene are KGHSH and LQKENI. CDR3 length: 14 amino acids. V dropped 3 bases and J dropped 0 bases, with 9 bases sitting between them.

The V gene is TRBV19, the J gene TRBJ2-7; weak D call: TRBD2 (6 bases). Germline V gene lookup returns CDR1 LNHDA and CDR2 SQIVND (reference sequence). The CDR3 is 15 amino acids. Trimming removed 4 bases from V and 6 bases from J, with 19 bases in between. For the CDR3, the DNA is TGTGCCAGTAGTAGGCGCAAGGGACTGGGGTTCGAGCAGTACTTC. Protein: CASSRRKGLGFEQYF.

CDR3 protein: CASSTQLVSSYNEQFF. In DNA, the CDR3 is TGTGCCAGCAGCACTCAGTTGGTGAGCTCCTACAATGAGCAGTTCTTC. V gene TRBV11-2 combines with J gene TRBJ2-1; D gene ambiguous. Germline loops: CDR1 SGHAT, CDR2 FQNNGV. V gave up 5 bases and J gave up 0 bases, with 14 bases separating them. The CDR3 covers 16 residues.

The chain links TRBV11-3 to TRBJ2-5; weak D call: TRBD1 (6 bases). CDR1 SGHNT and CDR2 YENEEA come from the germline V gene. This CDR3 comprises 15 residues. Trimming cost V 5 bases and J 2 bases, with 15 bases left between them. CDR3: CASSKRGTSQETQYF. The DNA of the CDR3 is TGTGCCAGCAGCAAAAGGGGGACATCTCAAGAGACCCAGTACTTC. The whole variable domain, filled in from reference TRBV11-3 and TRBJ2-5, reads EAGVVQSPRYKIIEKKQPVAFWCNPISGHNTLYWYLQNLGQGPELLIRYENEEAVDDSQLPKDRFSAERLKGVDSTLKIQPAELGDSAVYLCASSKRGTSQETQYFGPGTRLLVL.

The chain uses TRBV19 and TRBJ1-5, with TRBD1 identical over 8 bases. Germline lookup yields CDR1 LNHDA and CDR2 SQIVND (reference sequence). After removal of 4 bases from V and 6 bases from J, the junction contained 8 bases not matched to a gene. CDR3 length: 15 amino acids. The CDR3 region has the DNA TGTGCCAGTAGTAGGGGACAGGCCGGGGGTCAGCCCCAGCATTTT. It translates to CASSRGQAGGQPQHF.

This rearrangement joins TRBV9 to TRBJ1-4; D gene uncertain. This CDR3 has 17 residues. Trimming left V 1 base short and J 0 bases short, with 13 bases between. The germline V gene has CDR1 SGDLS and CDR2 YYNGEE. The CDR3 sequence: CASSVTYWGTTNEKLFF. The CDR3 nucleotides read TGTGCCAGCAGCGTAACGTATTGGGGAACAACTAATGAAAAACTGTTTTTT. Based on the CDR3 plus reference TRBV9 and TRBJ1-4, the full variable domain is DSGVTQTPKHLITATGQRVTLRCSPRSGDLSVYWYQQSLDQGLQFLIQYYNGEERAKGNILERFSAQQFPDLHSELNLSSLELGDSALYFCASSVTYWGTTNEKLFFGSGTQLSVL.

The V and J genes are TRBV15 and TRBJ1-1; perhaps TRBD1 as D (5 bases). Trimming pared 0 bases from V and 4 bases from J, leaving 6 bases between. The germline V gene has CDR1 LNHNV and CDR2 YYDKDF (reference sequence). This CDR3 region has 13 residues. DNA for the CDR3: TGTGCCACCAGCAGAGATGGGGGCACTGAAGCTTTCTTT. As protein: CATSRDGGTEAFF.

The chain uses TRBV19 and TRBJ1-1; maybe TRBD1 (6 bases). The V gene's germline CDR1 is LNHDA and CDR2 SQIVND (reference sequence). CDR3 size: 18 residues. V lost 1 base and J 1 base, leaving 19 bases between the germline ends. CDR3 bases: TGTGCCAGTAGTATAGGTCTCGGGGGGCGATATGGGAACACTGAAGCTTTCTTT. Its protein product is CASSIGLGGRYGNTEAFF.

V usage is TRBV28 and J usage is TRBJ2-7; TRBD2 agrees at 11 bases. Germline-derived CDR1 and CDR2 are MDHEN and SYDVKM. This CDR3 contains 15 residues. The ends lost 7 bases at V and 1 base at J; junction bases unmatched: 6. In DNA, the CDR3 is TGTGCCAGCACCCAAGGACTAGCGGGTTCCTACGAGCAGTACTTC. Its protein is CASTQGLAGSYEQYF.

This clone turned up a few times. CDR3 loop: CATSLNYGYTF. The CDR3 nucleotides are TGTGCCACTTCTTTGAACTATGGCTACACCTTC. The J gene is TRBJ1-2, the V gene TRBV19; D is unresolved. The CDR3 totals 11 residues. V dropped 10 bases and J dropped 2 bases, with 8 bases sitting between them. Germline V gene lookup returns CDR1 LNHDA and CDR2 SQIVND (reference sequence).

The chain uses TRBV15 and TRBJ2-1, with TRBD1 identical over 9 bases. CDR3 size: 16 residues. Germline V gene lookup returns CDR1 LNHNV and CDR2 YYDKDF (reference sequence). V lost 5 bases and J lost 7; bases outside the gene matches: 12. The CDR3 DNA follows: TGTGCCACCAGCGTAGCCGCCGGGACAGGGTCGAATGAGCAGTTCTTC. Its translation: CATSVAAGTGSNEQFF.

The chain employs TRBV9 and TRBJ1-1, with TRBD1 matching over 7 bases. V lost 3 bases and J lost 0; bases outside the gene matches: 2. The CDR3 sequence is 14 residues long. Germline assignment: CDR1 SGDLS and CDR2 YYNGEE. The CDR3 sequence is CASSATGMNTEAFF. The CDR3 bases are TGTGCCAGCAGCGCGACAGGGATGAACACTGAAGCTTTCTTT.